These 23 T cell receptor beta chains were all obtained from the same sample, sequenced in a study of beta chain features in type 1 diabetes listed by TCRdb under 2018. Here is what the overall study found, with its caveats: Type 1 diabetes patients showed a moderate but significant shortening of TCRB CDR3 length in all four CD4+ subsets.

Library preparation was by the immunoSEQ multiplex PCR assay. The entire isolated RNA was reverse transcribed using the High Capacity cDNA Reverse Transcription Kit, and thus expressed TCRB transcripts were sequenced. The immuneACCESS repertoire file appears here via TCRdb, limited to in-frame rearrangements. These files lack a portion of the clones; in checked studies, under half of the deficit traces to unresolved V genes, and the cause of the others is not known. This sample comprises 160,000 or so clones, approximately 8.8% of them detected only once. Under 0.75% of the sample is in the top ten clones. Antigens for these TCRs are unknown. The sample comprised central memory CD4+ T cells from blood. Every receptor here comes from a woman aged 25 to 39 with type 1 diabetes.

This clone was seen ten or more times. This chain connects TRBV28 to TRBJ2-1, with 8 bases aligning to TRBD2. Germline CDR1 and CDR2: MDHEN and SYDVKM. The J segment lost 6 bases and the V segment lost 10 bases, leaving 5 bases of the junction unmatched. The CDR3 spans 12 residues. This CDR3 is CATAGEGNEQFF. The CDR3 nucleotides are TGTGCCACAGCGGGAGAGGGCAATGAGCAGTTCTTC.

This clone was seen only a few times. The V and J genes are TRBV7-9 and TRBJ2-5, with D tentatively TRBD1 (5 bases). CDR3 length equals 11 residues. V was cut by 1 base and J by 10 bases, with 7 bases left in between. CDR1 is SEHNR and CDR2 is FQNEAQ in the germline V gene (reference sequence). Here the CDR3 DNA reads TGTGCCAGCAGCTTAGTTACAGGCCAGTACTTC. Translating gives CASSLVTGQYF.

The table lists this clone with a few counts. This chain uses TRBV9 with TRBJ2-3; D is ambiguous. V lost 2 bases and J 6 bases, leaving 7 bases between the germline ends. The CDR3 extends over 12 amino acids. CDR1 and CDR2 from the germline V gene are SGDLS and YYNGEE. In DNA form, the CDR3 reads TGTGCCAGCAGCGTCCTGGGCGATACGCAGTATTTT. Translated, it gives CASSVLGDTQYF.

The rearrangement links TRBV7-8 to TRBJ2-1, with 9 bases matching TRBD2. V lost 5 bases, J lost 5 bases, and 7 bases stayed unmatched. The V gene's germline CDR1 is SGHVS and CDR2 FQNEAQ. The CDR3 is made up of 15 amino acids. The chain's CDR3 is CASSRTSGLHNEQFF. CDR3 sequence (DNA): TGTGCCAGCAGCCGCACTAGCGGGCTGCACAATGAGCAGTTCTTC.

This clone has at least ten counts. The chain combines TRBV4-1 with TRBJ2-7; possibly TRBD1 for D (6 bases). The CDR3 contains 15 residues. Germline V gene sequence: CDR1 MGHRA, CDR2 YSYEKL. Between the trimmed V and J ends, which lost 0 bases and 5 bases, there was a span of 14 bases. DNA of the CDR3: TGCGCCAGCAGCCAAGAGCACAGGGACGCCCACGAGCAGTACTTC. This sequence encodes CASSQEHRDAHEQYF.

The chain couples TRBV2 to TRBJ2-7, with 13 bases matching TRBD2. Unmatched junction bases numbered 3, after V lost 4 bases and J lost 6 bases. Per germline, CDR1 SNHLY and CDR2 FYNNEI. This CDR3 is 14 amino acids long. CDR3: CASSGTSGSLEQYF. Here the CDR3 DNA reads TGTGCCAGCAGTGGGACTAGCGGGAGTCTCGAGCAGTACTTC. Drawing the rest from reference TRBV2 and TRBJ2-7, the complete variable domain is EPEVTQTPSHQVTQMGQEVILRCVPISNHLYFYWYRQILGQKVEFLVSFYNNEISEKSEIFDDQFSVERPDGSNFTLKIRSTKLEDSAMYFCASSGTSGSLEQYFGPGTRLTVT.

The gene calls are TRBV30 and TRBJ2-7; D may be TRBD2 (5 bases). The germline CDR1 and CDR2 sequences are GTSNPN and SVGIG (reference sequence). This CDR3 has 14 amino acids. Trimming took off 1 base at V and 7 bases at J, with 17 bases between the two ends. The CDR3 nucleotides are TGTGCCTGGAGTGGGGGAGATCCCGTGGGGGAGCAGTACTTC. Amino acid sequence: CAWSGGDPVGEQYF. The whole variable domain, remainder taken from reference TRBV30 and TRBJ2-7, is SQTIHQWPATLVQPVGSPLSLECTVEGTSNPNLYWYRQAAGRGLQLLFYSVGIGQISSEVPQNLSASRPQDRQFILSSKKLLLSDSGFYLCAWSGGDPVGEQYFGPGTRLTVT.

This clone was detected a few times. This chain links TRBV11-2 with TRBJ2-1, with 8 nucleotides matching TRBD2. The CDR3 extends over 14 amino acids. Losses at the gene ends were 3 bases for V and 3 bases for J; bases not matched to a gene: 1. Germline V gives CDR1 SGHAT, CDR2 FQNNGV. The DNA of the CDR3 is TGTGCCAGCAGCTTTCGGGAGGGCTACAATGAGCAGTTCTTC. Protein sequence: CASSFREGYNEQFF.

There are a few counts of this clone. The chain carries TRBV7-9 and TRBJ2-2; D is unresolved. Trimming stripped 1 base from V and 7 bases from J, with 7 bases between. The CDR3 length is 13 residues. Germline V gene data show CDR1 as SEHNR and CDR2 as FQNEAQ (reference sequence). For the CDR3, the DNA is TGTGCCAGCAGCTTAGAGGCGGACGGGGAGCTGTTTTTT. Protein sequence: CASSLEADGELFF.

This clone was counted a few times. V gene TRBV2 combines with J gene TRBJ2-2; D is possibly TRBD2 (5 bases). CDR1 and CDR2 (germline): SNHLY, FYNNEI. This CDR3 spans 14 amino acids. V was trimmed by 2 bases and J by 13 bases, leaving 17 bases between them. The CDR3 reads CASSERRVEGLLFF. The CDR3 DNA reads as TGTGCCAGCAGTGAAAGGCGAGTTGAGGGATTGCTGTTTTTT.

This clone appeared a few times. The V gene is TRBV27, the J gene TRBJ2-4, with TRBD1 matching over 9 bases. The CDR3 is 13 residues long. CDR1 and CDR2 from the germline V gene are MNHEY and SMNVEV (reference sequence). V was pared by 5 bases and J by 5 bases, with 1 base of the junction left unmatched. Here the CDR3 reads CASSRQGENIQYF. The CDR3 region has the DNA TGTGCCAGCAGTAGACAGGGGGAAAACATTCAGTACTTC.

There are a few counts of this clone. This chain uses TRBV11-1 with TRBJ2-5; 8 nucleotides line up with TRBD1. V dropped 5 bases and J dropped 2; count of bases not matched to a gene: 4. This CDR3 region has 14 residues. From germline, CDR1 is SGHAT and CDR2 FQDESV (reference sequence). The CDR3 region is CASSQDRDQETQYF. The CDR3, as DNA: TGTGCCAGCAGCCAGGACAGGGATCAAGAGACCCAGTACTTC.

This clone showed up just a few times. This chain connects TRBV19 to TRBJ2-7; 11 nucleotides match TRBD2. Germline V gives CDR1 LNHDA, CDR2 SQIVND (reference sequence). This CDR3 comprises 13 residues. After removal of 5 bases from V and 3 bases from J, the junction contained 0 bases not matched to a gene. CDR3 amino acids: CASSGTSGYEQYF. The CDR3 DNA reads TGTGCCAGTAGTGGGACTAGCGGCTACGAGCAGTACTTC. The full variable domain, its missing parts supplied by reference TRBV19 and TRBJ2-7, is DGGITQSPKYLFRKEGQNVTLSCEQNLNHDAMYWYRQDPGQGLRLIYYSQIVNDFQKGDIAEGYSVSREKKESFPLTVTSAQKNPTAFYLCASSGTSGYEQYFGPGTRLTVT.

This chain joins TRBV29-1 and TRBJ1-3; TRBD1 might be the D (6 bases). V lost 3 bases to trimming and J lost 3 bases, with 12 bases between them. Germline V CDR1 and CDR2: SQVTM, ANQGSEA. This CDR3 is 14 amino acids long. As DNA, the CDR3 is TGCAGCGTTGAGGGGACACTCGATGGAAACACCATATATTTT. Translation gives CSVEGTLDGNTIYF.

This clone came up a few times. The chain combines TRBV29-1 with TRBJ1-1; D perhaps matches TRBD1 (5 bases). The CDR3 extends over 13 amino acids. Germline V gene lookup returns CDR1 SQVTM and CDR2 ANQGSEA. Trimming pared 3 bases from V and 2 bases from J, leaving 10 bases between. In nucleotides, the CDR3 is TGCAGCGTTGACGGACAATTAAACACTGAAGCTTTCTTT. Its translation: CSVDGQLNTEAFF.

This clone occurred a few times. The chain is built from TRBV10-3 and TRBJ2-7; 11 bases map to TRBD2. V shed 7 bases, J shed 7 bases, and the junction held 9 bases outside the gene matches. CDR1 is ENHRY, CDR2 SYGVKD, per germline. This CDR3 is built from 14 residues. The CDR3 reads CAITELAGVSEQYF. The CDR3 DNA follows: TGTGCCATCACCGAACTAGCGGGAGTTAGTGAGCAGTACTTC.

This clone was counted between two and nine times. The chain couples TRBV18 to TRBJ1-2; TRBD1 matches 7 bases. Germline loops: CDR1 KGHSH, CDR2 LQKENI. The CDR3 is made up of 14 amino acids. V lost 2 bases to trimming and J lost 6 bases; unmatched junction nucleotides: 6. Written as DNA, the CDR3 is TGTGCCAGCTCACCAGGAGGGGGCAGGGATGGCTACACCTTC. It translates to CASSPGGGRDGYTF.

This clone was seen only a few times. The chain carries TRBV9 and TRBJ2-1; 7 bases agree with TRBD2. Germline CDR1 reads SGDLS; CDR2 reads YYNGEE. This CDR3 is built from 17 residues. V lost 0 bases to trimming and J lost 5 bases; unmatched junction nucleotides: 11. CDR3 DNA sequence: TGTGCCAGCAGCGTAGGCGGATTTGGCGGGAGAAACAATGAGCAGTTCTTC. Its translation: CASSVGGFGGRNNEQFF.

The chain links TRBV28 to TRBJ2-1; TRBD2 matches at 12 bases. V lost 6 bases to trimming and J lost 4 bases; unmatched junction nucleotides: 7. Looked up from germline, CDR1 is MDHEN and CDR2 is SYDVKM. The CDR3 consists of 16 residues. CDR3 protein: CASRTWTSGEYNEQFF. The CDR3, as DNA: TGTGCCAGCAGGACATGGACTAGCGGGGAATACAATGAGCAGTTCTTC.

The chain combines TRBV30 with TRBJ2-1, with D possibly TRBD2 on 6 matching bases. CDR1 and CDR2 (germline): GTSNPN, SVGIG (reference sequence). CDR3 length equals 14 residues. Trimming removed 2 bases from V and 7 bases from J, with 15 bases in between. CDR3 DNA sequence: TGTGCCTGGAGTCGGGCTAGCGTCAAGAATGAGCAGTTCTTC. Its translation is CAWSRASVKNEQFF.

This clone turned up a few times. One end of the junction fails to match germline, which may point to a read error. The genes are TRBV5-1 and TRBJ2-5; a weak D match, TRBD2 (5 bases). The CDR3 runs to 15 residues. Per the germline V gene, CDR1 is SGHRS and CDR2 is YFSETQ. The CDR3, as DNA: TGTGCCAGCAGCTTGGATAGAGGACTCCTTTTGACCCAGTACTTC. Translating it yields CASSLDRGLLLTQYF.

This chain uses TRBV7-3 with TRBJ2-3; D not certain. V lost 1 base to trimming and J lost 0 bases, with 5 bases between them. The germline gives CDR1 SGHTA, CDR2 FQGTGA. This CDR3 is 14 amino acids long. CDR3 in DNA: TGTGCCAGCAGCTTAAATCCAAGCACAGATACGCAGTATTTT. Residues: CASSLNPSTDTQYF.

The table lists this clone with a few counts. The chain is built from TRBV29-1 and TRBJ2-1; TRBD2 is a possible D gene (5 bases). The CDR3 covers 14 residues. CDR1 SQVTM and CDR2 ANQGSEA come from the germline V gene. V was trimmed by 1 base and J by 1 base, leaving 8 bases between them. The CDR3 DNA follows: TGCAGCGTTGAAGGAGCGGATTCCTACAATGAGCAGTTCTTC. Translating it yields CSVEGADSYNEQFF.